The present T cell receptor (beta chain) was sequenced within a study of shared clonotypes between healthy human individuals. The wider study: Per donor, three plates held CD4 naive cells, three held CD4 memory, two held CD8 naive and one held CD8 memory.

TCRdb's table, derived via immunoSEQ multiplex PCR, lists solely in-frame clones and lacks some. The sample yields approximately 320,000 clones, about nine tenths seen once. Study-level results: The genetic and exposure-history diversity represented was limited by few donors. In general, naive subsets displayed greater estimated richness than memory subsets did.

Comments on this clone: Its specificity is not known.

CDR3 length: 14 residues. V gave up 4 bases and J gave up 1 base, with 8 bases separating them. In germline, CDR1 is SGHNT, CDR2 YYREEE (reference sequence). Material for sequencing was memory CD8+ T cells sorted from blood. The sample's subset: CD45RO+ cells pooled with CCR7-negative TemRA cells. This rearrangement joins TRBV5-4 to TRBJ2-2; D unclear. The sequence derives from a man aged 18 to 30 in good health. The CDR3 bases are TGTGCCAGCAGCACGGGCCTGAACACCGGGGAGCTGTTTTTT. This sequence encodes CASSTGLNTGELFF. The full variable domain, with the rest looked up from reference TRBV5-4 and TRBJ2-2, is ETGVTQSPTHLIKTRGQQVTLRCSSQSGHNTVSWYQQALGQGPQFIFQYYREEENGRGNFPPRFSGLQFPNYSSELNVNALELDDSALYLCASSTGLNTGELFFGEGSRLTVL.